Here is one T cell receptor beta chain with its context. This sample is drawn from a study of blood T cell repertoires in COVID-19. At the level of the study: In each case, the material was cDNA or gDNA derived from T cells, B-cell-depleted T cells, or PBMCs.

The authors' processing: Amplification of reference gene primers provided the estimated nucleated cell counts. Profiling relied on immunoSEQ multiplex PCR, and the TCRdb table lists in-frame clones only, not all of them. That table is the source of V, J and clone size, and D and trimming were worked out from the DNA. The sample records some 270,000 clones, around 89% being singletons. The CDR3 loop spans 18 amino acids. V lost 5 bases, J lost 0 bases, and 20 bases lay in between. Per germline, CDR1 LGHNA and CDR2 YNFKEQ. This receptor was obtained from a woman between 25 and 40 years old with acute COVID-19. The gene calls are TRBV4-2 and TRBJ2-1; a weak D match, TRBD2 (6 bases). The sample taken for sequencing was PBMCs or T cells enriched from blood (not recorded which). CDR3 sequence: CASSFKLSTGSSYNEQFF. CDR3 in DNA: TGTGCCAGCAGCTTCAAATTGTCGACCGGGAGCTCCTACAATGAGCAGTTCTTC.